This T cell receptor (beta chain) stems from a study of spatial heterogeneity in lung cancer. This clonotype was found many times. A junction boundary mismatches the germline segment, possibly from a read error. TCRdb fed the 5' RACE reads into MiXCR, producing one record per CDR3 protein. The sample shows about 120,000 distinct CDR3 sequences, 12% of them seen only once. Time point denoted: blood at routine non-recurrence follow-up after resection. No cell sorting; template was whole RNA from tumor, lung tissue or PBMC. The CDR3 totals 16 residues. In germline, CDR1 is SSHAT, CDR2 FNYEAQ (reference sequence).

The rearrangement uses TRBV7-7 and TRBJ2-2, with D uncertain. The sample was PBMCs, taken at follow-up. This clonotype was obtained from a male donor with early-stage non-small cell lung cancer. CDR3 nucleotides: TGTGCTAGCAGCTTAGGGCGGACGGTTAACACCGGGGAGCTGTTTTTT. It is translated as CASSLGRTVNTGELFF.